The source of this T cell receptor beta chain is a study of T cells in Graves' hyperthyroidism and ophthalmopathy. Study-wide results and limits: Most clonotypes expanded in the thyroid (above 0.001) were also present in blood.

In the case of this clonotype: Its antigen remains unidentified.

An absence of ophthalmopathy progression within 18 months meant stable Graves' hyperthyroidism. Exclusion followed for patients with uncontrolled infection, other autoimmune disease, pregnancy or lactation. The TCR beta CDR3 regions underwent amplification using RNA transcripts as the source. TCR CDR3 regions were first amplified by RT-PCR with HTBI primers. TCRdb reprocessed the multiplex PCR reads with MiXCR, giving one entry per CDR3 protein. The top ten hold 32% of the sample, which has 300,000 to 450,000 distinct CDR3 sequences, approximately 15% seen once. The clonotype comes from a woman under 40 with Graves' hyperthyroidism. Sequenced: blood.

CDR3 loop: CASSFAGQGAQGGELFF. CDR3 nucleotide sequence: TGTGCCAGCAGTTTTGCGGGACAGGGGGCGCAGGGCGGGGAGCTGTTTTTT. The rearrangement joins TRBV28 to TRBJ2-2; 12 positions match TRBD1. Germline values: CDR1 MDHEN, CDR2 SYDVKM. The CDR3 covers 17 residues. V lost 3 bases and J lost 7; bases outside the gene matches: 9.